This T cell receptor (beta chain) appears in the sequencing data of a study of blood T cell repertoires in COVID-19. Across the study: Donors in the United States, Italy and Spain gave samples during acute or convalescent COVID-19.

CDR3 length: 14 residues. From germline, CDR1 is WSHSY and CDR2 SAAADI. Seattle cases were enrolled at active infection and followed longitudinally. The data were produced by immunoSEQ multiplex PCR, yet TCRdb's version contains in-frame clones alone and is incomplete. This sample has just over 300,000 clones, with roughly 89% found just once. As concerns this clone: An end of the junction does not agree with germline; a read error may underlie this.

The material sequenced was peripheral blood. The chain combines TRBV10-2 with TRBJ1-1; 7 nucleotides line up with TRBD1. The receptor's source is a woman in her 30s with COVID-19, enrolled during active disease. The CDR3 is CASSETGVNTEAFF. DNA of the CDR3: TGCGCCAGCAGTGAGACAGGGGTGAATACTGAAGCTTTCTTT.